One and the same sample provided the 22 T cell receptor beta chains below, sequenced in a study of long-term antiretroviral therapy in people with HIV. Survey-level immunoSEQ v3.0 assays were run. Here immunoSEQ multiplex PCR was the method, and the copy in TCRdb shows in-frame clones only, minus some. The data contain fewer than 35,000 clones, more than 60% of them seen just once; the ten biggest clones take up under 8.5%. Sequencing used unsorted PBMCs, obtained 2 years after starting antiretroviral therapy. Receptors originate from a woman between 45 and 60 years old with HIV.

This clone has just a few counts. V and J are TRBV30 and TRBJ1-2; perhaps TRBD1 as D (5 bases). Germline V gives CDR1 GTSNPN, CDR2 SVGIG (reference sequence). The CDR3 contains 14 residues. V was trimmed by 2 bases and J by 0 bases, leaving 10 bases between them. Here the CDR3 reads CAWSQGPTNYGYTF. In nucleotides, the CDR3 is TGTGCCTGGAGTCAGGGCCCCACTAACTATGGCTACACCTTC.

This chain joins TRBV2 and TRBJ2-7, with D unclear. The germline V and J ends were trimmed by 8 bases and 3 bases, with 8 bases remaining between them. Per the germline V gene, CDR1 is SNHLY and CDR2 is FYNNEI. CDR3 length: 11 amino acids. CDR3 DNA: TGTGCCAGCGGCACCTTCTACGAGCAGTACGTC. The encoded protein is CASGTFYEQYV.

The J gene is TRBJ2-6, the V gene TRBV30, with D perhaps TRBD2 (5 bases). The V gene's germline CDR1 is GTSNPN and CDR2 SVGIG (reference sequence). The CDR3 covers 18 residues. The ends were cut back, 2 bases at V and 2 bases at J, with 19 bases in the middle. CDR3 loop: CAWSSSEGRLPGANVLTF. As DNA, the CDR3 is TGTGCCTGGAGTAGTAGCGAGGGCAGGCTTCCTGGGGCCAACGTCCTGACTTTC. The full variable domain, with the rest looked up from reference TRBV30 and TRBJ2-6, is SQTIHQWPATLVQPVGSPLSLECTVEGTSNPNLYWYRQAAGRGLQLLFYSVGIGQISSEVPQNLSASRPQDRQFILSSKKLLLSDSGFYLCAWSSSEGRLPGANVLTFGAGSRLTVL.

The CDR3 DNA reads TGCGCCAGCAGTCAACGAAGGGGAGAAGGGATCGAGCAGTACGTC. Its protein product is CASSQRRGEGIEQYV. The J gene is TRBJ2-7, the V gene TRBV23-1; D assignment may be TRBD1 or TRBD2 (5 bases each). TRBV23-1 is an open reading frame, and its role is uncertain. The CDR3 length is 15 residues. Trimming removed 2 bases at V and 6 bases at J, with 17 bases between.

V and J are TRBV7-2 and TRBJ2-2; the D gene is possibly TRBD2 (5 bases). Germline V gene data show CDR1 as SGHTA and CDR2 as FQGNSA. This CDR3 has 14 residues. V was trimmed by 5 bases and J by 6 bases, leaving 13 bases between them. The CDR3 here is CASSRTRGPGELFF. CDR3 DNA: TGTGCCAGCAGCCGTACTAGAGGGCCCGGGGAGCTGTTTTTT.

The chain joins TRBV28 to TRBJ2-1, with D possibly matching TRBD2 (6 bases). The germline V gene encodes CDR1 MDHEN and CDR2 SYDVKM. Trimming took 5 bases from V and 0 from J, leaving 17 bases between them. This CDR3 region has 17 residues. The CDR3 sequence is CASSPYQRASSYNEQFF. In nucleotides, the CDR3 is TGTGCCAGCAGTCCTTACCAGCGGGCGAGCTCCTACAATGAGCAGTTCTTC.

This clone came up a few times. The chain is built from TRBV19 and TRBJ2-3; TRBD2 agrees at 7 bases. CDR1 and CDR2 (germline): LNHDA, SQIVND (reference sequence). The V gene end was trimmed by 5 bases and the J gene end by 3 bases; junction bases not matched to a gene: 2. The length of the CDR3 is 13 residues. CDR3 region: CASSQGLTDTQYF. The CDR3, as DNA: TGTGCCAGTAGTCAGGGACTAACAGATACGCAGTATTTT.

J is TRBJ1-2 and V is TRBV19; D is unclear. The CDR3 consists of 15 residues. V lost 3 bases and J lost 4, with 15 bases in between. Germline CDR1 and CDR2: LNHDA and SQIVND (reference sequence). CDR3: CASSIWAGSGYGYTF. DNA for the CDR3: TGTGCCAGTAGTATCTGGGCGGGCTCGGGCTATGGCTACACCTTC.

The V gene is TRBV25-1, the J gene TRBJ1-3, with no clear D. Per germline, CDR1 MGHDK and CDR2 SYGVNS. This CDR3 region has 16 residues. V was shortened by 6 bases and J by 0 bases, with 15 bases between the two germline ends. The CDR3 loop reads CASSDRDLASGNTIYF. The CDR3 coding sequence is TGTGCCAGCAGCGATAGAGATTTAGCCTCTGGAAACACCATATATTTT.

This chain joins TRBV6-6 and TRBJ2-7; possible D gene TRBD2, 5 bases. The CDR3 is made up of 15 amino acids. V shed 7 bases and J shed 0 bases, with 16 bases lying between them. Germline CDR1 and CDR2: MNHNY and SVGAGI (reference sequence). In nucleotides, the CDR3 is TGTGCCAGCAAGTACCGGGAACCCCGCTCCTACGAGCAGTACTTC. Translated, it gives CASKYREPRSYEQYF.

The CDR3, as DNA: TGTGCCAGCAGCGTTGGACTAGCGGGGTTTTCTAGCGATACGCAGTATTTT. It specifies CASSVGLAGFSSDTQYF. This chain joins TRBV9 and TRBJ2-3, with 12 bases fitting TRBD2. J was trimmed by 6 bases and V by 2 bases; bases with no gene match: 10. Germline V gene sequence: CDR1 SGDLS, CDR2 YYNGEE. The CDR3 is 17 residues long.

The gene calls are TRBV28 and TRBJ1-4; D possibly corresponds to TRBD1 (6 bases). The CDR3 covers 17 residues. V lost 5 bases, J lost 5 bases, and 21 bases lay in between. Germline V gene sequence: CDR1 MDHEN, CDR2 SYDVKM. The chain's CDR3 is CASSLKTGALANEKLFF. For the CDR3, the DNA is TGTGCCAGCAGTCTCAAAACGGGGGCCCTCGCAAATGAAAAACTGTTTTTT. Full variable domain (remainder filled in from reference TRBV28 and TRBJ1-4): DVKVTQSSRYLVKRTGEKVFLECVQDMDHENMFWYRQDPGLGLRLIYFSYDVKMKEKGDIPEGYSVSREKKERFSLILESASTNQTSMYLCASSLKTGALANEKLFFGSGTQLSVL.

This clone was seen a single time. The DNA for the CDR3 is TGTGCCAGCAGTTACCAGGGGGCCCAGTACTTC. Residues: CASSYQGAQYF. J is TRBJ2-5 and V is TRBV6-5, with 7 bases fitting TRBD1. This CDR3 has 11 residues. V was clipped by 2 bases and J by 9 bases; unmatched bases: 0. From germline, CDR1 is MNHEY and CDR2 SVGAGI.

This clone was counted between two and nine times. This chain uses TRBV7-9 with TRBJ2-7; D gene uncertain. Germline V lookup: CDR1 SEHNR, CDR2 FQNEAQ (reference sequence). With 5 bases removed from V and 0 bases from J, the gap between germline ends came to 8 bases. The CDR3 covers 13 residues. In DNA form, the CDR3 reads TGTGCCAGCAGCCCAGTCCTCTCCTACGAGCAGTACGTC. This codes for CASSPVLSYEQYV.

Turning to this clone: The junction departs from germline at one end; a sequencing error may be responsible. The V gene is TRBV7-3, the J gene TRBJ1-2; no definite D call. The CDR3 is 11 amino acids. The germline gives CDR1 SGHTA, CDR2 FQGTGA. CDR3 nucleotides: TGTGCCAGCAGCCCGGACCGTCCACTTTTCTTC. Its protein is CASSPDRPLFF.

Here the CDR3 DNA reads TGTGCCAGCAGCGCTACTAGCGGGGGTAGGGATACGCAGTATTTT. Translating it yields CASSATSGGRDTQYF. This chain connects TRBV7-2 to TRBJ2-3, with 11 bases aligning to TRBD2. The J segment lost 6 bases and the V segment lost 5 bases, leaving 7 bases of the junction unmatched. The CDR3 runs to 15 residues. CDR1 and CDR2 from the germline V gene are SGHTA and FQGNSA.

The V gene is TRBV5-1, the J gene TRBJ1-4; perhaps TRBD1 as D (6 bases). This CDR3 has 17 amino acids. The germline CDR1 and CDR2 sequences are SGHRS and YFSETQ. Deletions cut 0 bases from V and 0 bases from J, with 12 bases between. Here the CDR3 reads CASSLAQGTSTNEKLFF. The CDR3, as DNA: TGCGCCAGCAGCTTGGCCCAGGGGACCTCAACTAATGAAAAACTGTTTTTT.

The gene calls are TRBV7-8 and TRBJ2-5; TRBD1 aligns across 8 bases. CDR1 SGHVS and CDR2 FQNEAQ come from the germline V gene. V lost 1 base to trimming and J lost 4 bases; unmatched junction nucleotides: 5. The CDR3 length is 15 residues. CDR3 nucleotides: TGTGCCAGCAGCTTAGAATCGACAGGGGCAGAGACCCAGTACTTC. It translates to CASSLESTGAETQYF.

V and J are TRBV7-9 and TRBJ2-1; 7 bases map to TRBD1. CDR1 and CDR2 (germline): SEHNR, FQNEAQ (reference sequence). This CDR3 has 13 amino acids. J lost 7 bases, V lost 5 bases, and 5 bases had no gene match. CDR3 protein: CASSPEQGNEQFF. CDR3 DNA sequence: TGTGCCAGCAGCCCCGAACAGGGGAATGAGCAGTTCTTC.

The chain recombines TRBV5-5 with TRBJ1-5; D is ambiguous. The V and J ends lost 0 bases and 4 bases respectively, with 11 bases between them. The CDR3 contains 15 residues. CDR1 is SGHKS, CDR2 YYEKEE, per germline (reference sequence). This CDR3 is CASSLAVTANQPQHF. The CDR3 coding sequence is TGTGCCAGCAGCTTGGCCGTAACAGCAAATCAGCCCCAGCATTTT.

The chain employs TRBV7-3 and TRBJ2-5; tentative D call: TRBD2 (6 bases). Germline CDR1 SGHTA, CDR2 FQGTGA. The ends were cut back, 1 base at V and 5 bases at J, with 14 bases in the middle. The CDR3 length is 15 residues. The CDR3 DNA reads TGTGCCAGCAGCTTAAGTGCGGGGCCAGGGGAGACCCAGTACTTC. The encoded protein is CASSLSAGPGETQYF.

The rearrangement joins TRBV5-4 to TRBJ1-5; 7 nucleotides align to TRBD1. The CDR3 consists of 14 residues. Germline V lookup: CDR1 SGHNT, CDR2 YYREEE (reference sequence). Trimming removed 3 bases from V and 1 base from J; junction bases left unmatched: 1. The CDR3 loop reads CASSSGGSNQPQHF. CDR3 coding DNA: TGTGCCAGCAGCTCAGGGGGGAGCAATCAGCCCCAGCATTTT.